This TCR beta chain was sequenced during a study of post-analysis software for immune sequencing data. V lost 5 bases to trimming and J lost 8 bases, with 15 bases between them. CDR3 length equals 13 residues. Sequencing libraries made from TCR beta cDNA carried unique molecular identifiers. It was from roughly 1.1 to 9.2 million T cells that some 460,000 cDNA molecules came. TCRdb re-derived calls from the PCR reads in MiXCR, one entry per CDR3 protein. Altogether hundreds of thousands of distinct CDR3 sequences are present, under 70% being singletons, with the ten largest covering approximately 4.5%. Findings of the study overall: Samples made in the same batch grouped tightly together by F measure. Five or six TRBV segments (TRBV5-6, TRBV5-1 and TRBV20-1 among them) occurred more frequently in patients than in controls.

To note about this clonotype: Its antigen remains unidentified.

This clonotype was sampled from a girl aged 5 to 17 with multiple sclerosis. The chain links TRBV12-3 or TRBV12-4 to TRBJ1-1; D is uncertain. Input material: blood. The CDR3 loop reads CASSQPKWKEAFF. Written as DNA, the CDR3 is TGTGCCAGCAGTCAACCTAAATGGAAGGAAGCTTTCTTT.